The 9 T cell receptor beta chains in this list originate from one sample, sequenced in a study of control samples from healthy donors and cancer patients. TCRdb keeps only in-frame clones here, not all; method: immunoSEQ multiplex PCR. This table holds 150,000 or so clones, 91% found once. Sequencing input: blood. The source is a man younger than 30 in good health.

V usage is TRBV11-2 and J usage is TRBJ2-1, with no clear D. CDR1 and CDR2 (germline): SGHAT, FQNNGV. Trimming left V 6 bases short and J 9 bases short, with 21 bases between. The CDR3 consists of 15 residues. CDR3 sequence: CASSSQQGHASEQFF. In nucleotides, the CDR3 is TGTGCCAGCAGTTCACAACAAGGCCATGCTAGTGAGCAGTTCTTC.

The chain joins TRBV5-1 to TRBJ2-7, with D possibly being TRBD2 (6 bases). Deletions cut 0 bases from V and 3 bases from J, with 10 bases between. The CDR3 covers 14 residues. Germline V lookup: CDR1 SGHRS, CDR2 YFSETQ. The CDR3 nucleotides read TGCGCCAGCAGCTTGGTAACGGGGGTCTACGAGCAGTACTTC. It encodes CASSLVTGVYEQYF.

This clone has just one count. This chain uses TRBV21-1 with TRBJ2-2; whether TRBD1, the table's D call, matches the DNA was not checked. TRBV21-1 is classified as a pseudogene. The CDR3 covers 15 residues. CDR3 sequence reads: CARGGRDRDPGELFF. The CDR3 bases are TGTGCCAGGGGAGGGAGGGACAGGGATCCCGGGGAGCTGTTTTTT.

J is TRBJ2-7 and V is TRBV10-3; D not certain. The CDR3 consists of 12 residues. V was cut by 6 bases and J by 7 bases, with 13 bases left in between. The germline V gene has CDR1 ENHRY and CDR2 SYGVKD. The CDR3 coding sequence is TGTGCCATCAGGGAAACCCGCGGTGAGCAGTACTTC. Protein product: CAIRETRGEQYF.

The chain joins TRBV29-1 to TRBJ1-1; TRBD1 matches 7 bases. The trim removed 6 bases at V and 5 bases at J, leaving 12 bases unmatched. The length of the CDR3 is 14 residues. CDR1 and CDR2 (germline): SQVTM, ANQGSEA. This CDR3 is CSVPGAGGKTEAFF. The DNA of the CDR3 is TGCAGCGTCCCTGGGGCAGGGGGAAAAACTGAAGCTTTCTTT.

CDR3 nucleotide sequence: TGTGCCAGTAGTATAAAAAGGGACAGTCGGACCTATGGCTACACCTTC. It codes for CASSIKRDSRTYGYTF. The rearrangement joins TRBV19 to TRBJ1-2; TRBD1 matches 7 bases. CDR1 and CDR2 from the germline V gene are LNHDA and SQIVND (reference sequence). Trimming cost V 2 bases and J 4 bases; bases outside gene matches: 10. The CDR3 has 16 residues.

This clone was found once. The chain employs TRBV11-2 and TRBJ2-6, with no clear D. Between the trimmed V and J ends, which lost 1 base and 0 bases, there was a span of 10 bases. Per the germline V gene, CDR1 is SGHAT and CDR2 is FQNNGV. This CDR3 comprises 17 residues. The CDR3: CASSLGAGISGANVLTF. The DNA of the CDR3 is TGTGCCAGCAGCTTAGGAGCAGGTATCTCTGGGGCCAACGTCCTGACTTTC.

The V gene is TRBV5-1, the J gene TRBJ2-7; D is uncertain. The germline V gene has CDR1 SGHRS and CDR2 YFSETQ. V was cut by 0 bases and J by 3 bases, with 7 bases left in between. This CDR3 has 13 amino acids. CDR3 coding DNA: TGCGCCAGCAGCTTGGCCCCAGGCTACGAGCAGTACTTC. Protein: CASSLAPGYEQYF.

The chain employs TRBV15 and TRBJ2-7; 9 bases are a match to TRBD1. V lost 0 bases to trimming and J lost 2 bases; unmatched junction nucleotides: 8. This CDR3 is built from 17 residues. Per germline, CDR1 LNHNV and CDR2 YYDKDF (reference sequence). The CDR3 is CATSRDLSGQGAYEQYF. CDR3 nucleotides: TGTGCCACCAGCAGAGATCTCTCGGGACAGGGCGCCTACGAGCAGTACTTC. The full variable domain, in which reference TRBV15 and TRBJ2-7 provide the parts outside the CDR3, is DAMVIQNPRYQVTQFGKPVTLSCSQTLNHNVMYWYQQKSSQAPKLLFHYYDKDFNNEADTPDNFQSRRPNTSFCFLDIRSPGLGDTAMYLCATSRDLSGQGAYEQYFGPGTRLTVT.